Included here is one T cell receptor beta chain sequence, with context. The J segment lost 5 bases and the V segment lost 4 bases, leaving 9 bases of the junction unmatched. Germline V CDR1 and CDR2: SEHNR, FQNEAQ (reference sequence). The CDR3 consists of 16 residues. The data derive from a study of control samples from healthy donors and cancer patients. Only in-frame clones appear in the TCRdb table, and some are missing; sequencing was by immunoSEQ multiplex PCR. The table lists 35,000 to 55,000 clones, just over 70% of them singletons. Sequencing was done on a sample of formalin-fixed, paraffin-embedded tissue. The source is a male donor with melanoma. The rearrangement links TRBV7-9 to TRBJ2-3, with 10 bases fitting TRBD1. CDR3 sequence reads: CASSSRIRDRGDTQYF. The CDR3, as DNA: TGTGCCAGCAGCTCACGAATAAGGGACAGGGGAGATACGCAGTATTTT.